The sample holds a few counts of the clone carrying this TCR beta chain. This CDR3 is built from 11 residues. CDR1 is SGHAT, CDR2 FQNNGV, per germline. V was trimmed by 3 bases and J by 3 bases, leaving 2 bases between them. The entry originates in a study of T-cell memory formation after mild COVID-19. TCRdb re-derived calls from the 5' RACE reads in MiXCR, one entry per CDR3 protein. The repertoire consists of about 560,000 distinct CDR3 sequences, with roughly 18% occurring once and the leading ten covering about 12%. The specimen sequenced was PBMCs or a T cell subset sorted from them (not recorded which). This chain uses TRBV11-2 with TRBJ1-1; D call uncertain. The sequence derives from an adult woman who had mild COVID-19 (a few samples of this study predate the infection). Cell type and time point are not known. The CDR3 DNA reads TGTGCCAGCAGCTTTTACACTGAAGCTTTCTTT. It codes for CASSFYTEAFF.